These 10 T cell receptor beta chains were all obtained from the same sample, sequenced in a study of PD-1 blockade in classical Hodgkin lymphoma. Each patient experienced a relapse that followed autologous stem cell transplantation, and brentuximab vedotin exposure varied. Starting with thawed PBMCs, CD4+ T cells were purified by magnetic negative selection. Sequencing used immunoSEQ multiplex PCR; TCRdb keeps in-frame clones, though not all of them. The top ten clones hold roughly 1.6% of a sample with 9,500 to 15,000 clones, more than 60% of them seen once. The specimen was CD4+ T cells from blood, collected at baseline. These receptors were obtained from a human donor with classical Hodgkin lymphoma.

This clone was found a few times. The chain recombines TRBV4-1 with TRBJ1-2, with D perhaps matching TRBD1 (5 bases). Germline V gene sequence: CDR1 MGHRA, CDR2 YSYEKL. The CDR3 is 15 residues long. The V gene lost 1 base and the J gene lost 8 bases, with 17 bases spanning the gap. CDR3 in DNA: TGCGCCAGCAGCCAAGTCGTGTTGACAGCGGGCGGCTACACCTTC. This encodes CASSQVVLTAGGYTF.

This clone was seen a few times. CDR3 bases: TGTGCCAGCAGTTTCCGGGACCCCTATAATTCACCCCTCCACTTT. Its protein is CASSFRDPYNSPLHF. J is TRBJ1-6 and V is TRBV27; tentatively, D is TRBD1 (5 bases). Germline CDR1 MNHEY, CDR2 SMNVEV (reference sequence). The CDR3 is made up of 15 amino acids. The V end was cut by 3 bases, the J end by 2 bases, with 8 bases between.

The V call is TRBV7-8, the J call TRBJ1-1, with D unclear. CDR1 and CDR2 (germline): SGHVS, FQNEAQ. With 6 bases removed from V and 3 bases from J, the gap between germline ends came to 17 bases. This CDR3 is built from 15 residues. CDR3 sequence (DNA): TGTGCCAGCAGTTACTGGACTCTAAAGTACACTGAAGCTTTCTTT. Amino acids: CASSYWTLKYTEAFF.

The chain couples TRBV19 to TRBJ1-2; D uncertain. CDR3 length equals 11 residues. Trimming took off 2 bases at V and 8 bases at J, with 6 bases between the two ends. Germline assignment: CDR1 LNHDA and CDR2 SQIVND (reference sequence). CDR3 sequence: CASSIMGGYTF. The DNA of the CDR3 is TGTGCCAGTAGTATAATGGGAGGCTACACCTTC.

The chain joins TRBV6-1 to TRBJ1-4; D may be TRBD1 (6 bases). Germline CDR1 is MNHNS and CDR2 is SASEGT. The CDR3 contains 14 residues. The V end was cut by 6 bases, the J end by 4 bases, with 12 bases between. CDR3 DNA sequence: TGTGCCAGCAGGCTAGGACAGAATAATGAAAAACTGTTTTTT. Its translation: CASRLGQNNEKLFF.

The rearrangement links TRBV5-4 to TRBJ2-7, with D perhaps TRBD1 or TRBD2 (5 bases each). Between the trimmed V and J ends, which lost 3 bases and 4 bases, there was a span of 17 bases. CDR1 is SGHNT and CDR2 is YYREEE in the germline V gene (reference sequence). The CDR3 has 15 amino acids. CDR3 loop: CASSSRWGRSYEQYF. DNA for the CDR3: TGTGCCAGCAGCTCCCGTTGGGGGAGAAGTTACGAGCAGTACTTC.

This sequence joins TRBV5-1 and TRBJ2-2, with D perhaps assigned TRBD1 or TRBD2 (5 bases each). V lost 4 bases and J 2 bases, leaving 12 bases between the germline ends. This CDR3 has 15 amino acids. Germline V lookup: CDR1 SGHRS, CDR2 YFSETQ. The CDR3 spells CASSLGRINTGELFF. As DNA, the CDR3 is TGCGCCAGCAGCCTGGGACGGATTAACACCGGGGAGCTGTTTTTT. The entire variable domain, with the rest obtained from reference TRBV5-1 and TRBJ2-2, is as follows: KAGVTQTPRYLIKTRGQQVTLSCSPISGHRSVSWYQQTPGQGLQFLFEYFSETQRNKGNFPGRFSGRQFSNSRSEMNVSTLELGDSALYLCASSLGRINTGELFFGEGSRLTVL.

V is TRBV5-1 and J is TRBJ2-7; TRBD2 agrees at 13 bases. This CDR3 region has 16 residues. The ends lost 1 base at V and 4 bases at J; junction bases unmatched: 5. The germline CDR1 and CDR2 sequences are SGHRS and YFSETQ. CDR3 loop: CASSLTGTSGVYEQYF. The CDR3 DNA is TGCGCCAGCAGCTTGACAGGGACTAGCGGGGTTTACGAGCAGTACTTC.

The chain joins TRBV28 to TRBJ2-1; D perhaps matches TRBD2 (5 bases). The CDR3 is 13 amino acids. Trimming took 0 bases from V and 7 from J, leaving 7 bases between them. Per germline, CDR1 MDHEN and CDR2 SYDVKM. Here the CDR3 reads CASSLWTGNEQFF. The CDR3 coding sequence is TGTGCCAGCAGTTTATGGACGGGGAATGAGCAGTTCTTC.

J is TRBJ2-2 and V is TRBV5-1; the match to TRBD2 covers 8 bases. The germline V gene has CDR1 SGHRS and CDR2 YFSETQ. The CDR3 is 15 amino acids. V was clipped by 5 bases and J by 5 bases; unmatched bases: 8. This CDR3 reads CASRGAGVRTGELFF. The CDR3 coding sequence is TGCGCCAGCAGAGGAGCGGGGGTGCGTACCGGGGAGCTGTTTTTT. Full variable domain (rest looked up from reference TRBV5-1 and TRBJ2-2): KAGVTQTPRYLIKTRGQQVTLSCSPISGHRSVSWYQQTPGQGLQFLFEYFSETQRNKGNFPGRFSGRQFSNSRSEMNVSTLELGDSALYLCASRGAGVRTGELFFGEGSRLTVL.